This T cell receptor beta chain was found in a study of blood T cell repertoires in COVID-19. Study information: The United States, Italy and Spain were the sources of the acute and convalescent COVID-19 samples. PBMCs, B-cell-depleted T cells, or T cells were the source of the cDNA or gDNA that made up the material.

As processed by the authors: From reference gene primer amplification, estimates of nucleated cell counts were derived. Clones were sequenced by immunoSEQ multiplex PCR, and TCRdb holds only the in-frame ones, with some missing. Clone size and the V and J calls come from that table; the DNA yielded D and trimming. The sample holds roughly 260,000 clones, roughly 80% seen once. The CDR3 loop spans 17 amino acids. Unmatched junction bases numbered 6, after V lost 2 bases and J lost 2 bases. The germline gives CDR1 LGHNA, CDR2 YNFKEQ. The chain is built from TRBV4-2 and TRBJ2-1; 10 nucleotides match TRBD1. The clonotype was recovered from a woman of 80 years or more with active or convalescent COVID-19. Sequencing was performed on peripheral blood. CDR3 nucleotide sequence: TGTGCCAGCAGCCAACGCCCGGGACAGGGGACCTACAATGAGCAGTTCTTC. It translates to CASSQRPGQGTYNEQFF.